Shown below are 10 T cell receptor beta chains from a single sample sequenced in a study of OX40 agonist ivuxolimab in advanced cancers. Sequencing used immunoSEQ multiplex PCR; TCRdb keeps in-frame clones, though not all of them. The profile shows over 60,000 clones, roughly four fifths of them singletons. Sequencing was performed on CD4+ or CD8+ T cells sorted from blood, taken in a trial of the OX40 agonist ivuxolimab. The receptor source for this set is an adult with an advanced solid tumor such as melanoma, head and neck, liver or kidney cancer.

This chain uses TRBV5-1 with TRBJ1-1; D is unresolved. V dropped 3 bases and J dropped 1 base, with 13 bases sitting between them. The CDR3 has 15 residues. Germline values: CDR1 SGHRS, CDR2 YFSETQ. The CDR3 spells CASSSFGSTNTEAFF. The CDR3 DNA follows: TGCGCCAGCAGCTCCTTTGGGAGCACGAACACTGAAGCTTTCTTT.

V is TRBV2 and J is TRBJ2-7; possibly TRBD1 for D (5 bases). The CDR3 loop spans 10 amino acids. V was trimmed by 6 bases and J by 7 bases, leaving 7 bases between them. In germline, CDR1 is SNHLY, CDR2 FYNNEI. The CDR3 region has the DNA TGTGCCAGCAGCGACAGAGAGCAGTACTTC. This codes for CASSDREQYF.

This clone has only one observation. The V call is TRBV7-9, the J call TRBJ1-1; tentatively, D is TRBD1 (5 bases). V lost 7 bases and J 2 bases, leaving 11 bases between the germline ends. The germline gives CDR1 SEHNR, CDR2 FQNEAQ (reference sequence). The CDR3 consists of 13 residues. CDR3 DNA: TGTGCCAGCATGGCACAGGCTAACACTGAAGCTTTCTTT. Translation: CASMAQANTEAFF.

This chain connects TRBV6-1 to TRBJ2-5; 7 bases fit TRBD1. V lost 3 bases, J lost 4 bases, and 11 bases stayed unmatched. The CDR3 consists of 16 residues. CDR1 is MNHNS, CDR2 SASEGT, per germline. The CDR3 here is CASSDAYTGAGETQYF. In nucleotides, the CDR3 is TGTGCCAGCAGTGATGCTTATACAGGGGCAGGAGAGACCCAGTACTTC.

This chain links TRBV19 with TRBJ2-5, with 11 bases lining up with TRBD1. Germline V gene sequence: CDR1 LNHDA, CDR2 SQIVND (reference sequence). This CDR3 contains 15 residues. Germline trimming cut 4 bases from V and 2 bases from J; bases unmatched to any gene: 3. CDR3 in DNA: TGTGCCAGTAGTACCGGACAGGGGGCACAAGAGACCCAGTACTTC. Translated, it gives CASSTGQGAQETQYF.

The rearrangement uses TRBV7-9 and TRBJ1-1; D not resolved. Germline CDR1 SEHNR, CDR2 FQNEAQ (reference sequence). V was clipped by 4 bases and J by 4 bases, with 7 bases between them. CDR3 length: 12 amino acids. The CDR3 reads CASSSGGTEAFF. CDR3 DNA sequence: TGTGCCAGCAGCTCGGGTGGCACTGAAGCTTTCTTT.

This sequence joins TRBV5-1 and TRBJ2-1, with a tentative D call TRBD2 (6 bases). The V end lost 4 bases, the J end lost 6 bases, and 20 bases lay between the germline ends. In germline, CDR1 is SGHRS, CDR2 YFSETQ. The CDR3 is made up of 16 amino acids. The CDR3 reads CASSAYGGTPSNEQFF. CDR3 sequence (DNA): TGCGCCAGCAGCGCCTATGGCGGGACCCCCAGCAATGAGCAGTTCTTC.

Details on this clone: The same CDR3 arises from other DNA sequences in this sample as well. For the CDR3, the DNA is TGCGCCAGCAGCTCGGGACAGGCTAACACTGAAGCTTTCTTT. Residues: CASSSGQANTEAFF. V is TRBV5-1 and J is TRBJ1-1, with 8 bases aligning to TRBD1. J gave up 2 bases and V 3 bases, and 3 bases lay outside the gene matches. The CDR3 is 14 residues long. The germline V gene encodes CDR1 SGHRS and CDR2 YFSETQ.

V is TRBV30 and J is TRBJ1-4, with D possibly TRBD1 on 5 matching bases. From germline, CDR1 is GTSNPN and CDR2 SVGIG (reference sequence). V was cut by 1 base and J by 10 bases, with 16 bases left in between. The CDR3 sequence is 14 residues long. In nucleotides, the CDR3 is TGTGCCTGGAGTGGTGGGCAGGGCCTCCGAAAACTGTTTTTT. Amino acid sequence: CAWSGGQGLRKLFF.

The V call is TRBV5-6, the J call TRBJ1-5; D is unresolved. Trimming left V 0 bases short and J 7 bases short, with 14 bases between. CDR1 SGHDT and CDR2 YYEEEE come from the germline V gene. This CDR3 contains 15 residues. In nucleotides, the CDR3 is TGTGCCAGCAGCTTGGAAGGGAGGAAGAACCAGCCCCAGCATTTT. Residues: CASSLEGRKNQPQHF.